This TCR beta chain was sequenced for a study of cytomegalovirus exposure and HLA in healthy donors. Study results and limitations: There were reportedly fewer N-insertions in an Asian-associated ancestry cluster than the roughly 670-donor mean, in a later analysis. Near-uniform donor sequencing depth was presumed by presence/absence analyses. 87-base-pair reads could not separate some V segments, including TRBV6-2 and TRBV6-3.

Points on this clone: Its antigen is unidentified.

The CDR3 spans 14 residues. Germline CDR1 is SSHAT and CDR2 is FNYEAQ (reference sequence). Primers: 60 Vbeta forward and 13 Jbeta reverse. Produced via immunoSEQ multiplex PCR; TCRdb's table is partial and in-frame only. Of 150,000 or so clones listed, 70% to 80% are singletons. This rearrangement joins TRBV7-7 to TRBJ1-4; maybe TRBD1 (6 bases). The sequence derives from a man aged 25 to 45 in good health and CMV-seronegative. Sequencing used PBMCs. The CDR3: CASRPGHSNEKLFF. DNA of the CDR3: TGTGCTAGCCGTCCGGGACACTCCAATGAAAAACTGTTTTTT.